The 21 T cell receptor beta chains given below trace back to one sample, sequenced in a study of T cells in Graves' hyperthyroidism and ophthalmopathy. Amplified TCR beta CDR3 regions derived from RNA transcripts. An initial round of RT-PCR targeting the TCR CDR3 relied on the HTBI primer set. TCRdb recomputed calls from the multiplex PCR reads with MiXCR, one row per CDR3 protein. The sample carries about 400,000 distinct CDR3 sequences, roughly 15% recorded once. The specimen was blood. These receptors came from a young woman with Graves' hyperthyroidism.

This clonotype was counted many times. The V gene is TRBV9, the J gene TRBJ1-3, with TRBD1 as a possible D gene (6 bases). CDR3 size: 14 residues. V lost 6 bases and J 2 bases, leaving 12 bases between the germline ends. Looked up from germline, CDR1 is SGDLS and CDR2 is YYNGEE. The CDR3 here is CASNPDRTGNTIYF. CDR3 bases: TGTGCCAGCAACCCAGACAGGACTGGAAACACCATATATTTT.

The J gene is TRBJ2-7, the V gene TRBV6-1; the match to TRBD2 covers 7 bases. CDR1 and CDR2 from the germline V gene are MNHNS and SASEGT. This CDR3 contains 17 residues. V shed 5 bases and J 1 base; nucleotides not matched to a gene: 14. CDR3 sequence: CASSYTSGTTSSYEQYF. The CDR3 DNA sequence: TGTGCCAGCAGTTATACTTCAGGGACTACTAGTTCCTACGAGCAGTACTTC.

This clonotype was found a few times. The V and J genes are TRBV25-1 and TRBJ2-6, with 8 bases identical to TRBD1. With 8 bases clipped from V and 3 bases from J, the junction kept 9 bases outside the gene matches. This CDR3 has 16 amino acids. Germline loops: CDR1 MGHDK, CDR2 SYGVNS. CDR3 DNA: TGTGCCAGCCCCCCGCAGGGGGCAGGTGGGGCCAACGTCCTGACTTTC. Protein sequence: CASPPQGAGGANVLTF.

J is TRBJ2-2 and V is TRBV10-2; a possible D gene is TRBD2 (6 bases). The CDR3 length is 15 residues. V lost 3 bases, J lost 7 bases, and 15 bases lay in between. The germline gives CDR1 WSHSY, CDR2 SAAADI. The CDR3 region has the DNA TGCGCCAGCAGTGATTGGGGCGGGATAGTCGGGGAGCTGTTTTTT. Translation gives CASSDWGGIVGELFF.

This clonotype has ten or more counts. The V call is TRBV11-2, the J call TRBJ1-1, with 8 bases identical to TRBD1. V shed 4 bases and J 1 base; nucleotides not matched to a gene: 8. Germline loops: CDR1 SGHAT, CDR2 FQNNGV. The CDR3 consists of 16 residues. CDR3 sequence: CASSSAGGPPNTEAFF. The CDR3 nucleotides read TGTGCCAGCAGCTCAGCAGGGGGCCCCCCGAACACTGAAGCTTTCTTT.

This clonotype was detected many times. The genes are TRBV28 and TRBJ1-3; D remains ambiguous. This CDR3 has 12 residues. Trimming cost V 6 bases and J 4 bases, with 7 bases left between them. Germline CDR1 MDHEN, CDR2 SYDVKM. The CDR3 bases are TGTGCCAGCAGGTCTGAAGGAAACACCATATATTTT. Translating gives CASRSEGNTIYF. The full variable domain, in which reference TRBV28 and TRBJ1-3 provide the parts outside the CDR3, is DVKVTQSSRYLVKRTGEKVFLECVQDMDHENMFWYRQDPGLGLRLIYFSYDVKMKEKGDIPEGYSVSREKKERFSLILESASTNQTSMYLCASRSEGNTIYFGEGSWLTVV.

This clonotype has more than one count but fewer than ten. The genes are TRBV6-1 and TRBJ1-3; possible D gene TRBD1, 5 bases. The CDR3 spans 16 residues. Trimming stripped 2 bases from V and 2 bases from J, with 13 bases between. Germline V gives CDR1 MNHNS, CDR2 SASEGT. The chain's CDR3 is CASSERTLGPGNTIYF. The CDR3, as DNA: TGTGCCAGCAGTGAAAGGACACTAGGACCTGGAAACACCATATATTTT.

In its sample, this clonotype was seen many times. The rearrangement uses TRBV28 and TRBJ2-7; D is possibly TRBD1 or TRBD2 (6 bases each). Germline loops: CDR1 MDHEN, CDR2 SYDVKM. CDR3 length equals 14 residues. V was clipped by 3 bases and J by 6 bases, with 15 bases between them. The CDR3 region is CASSFLGEGGEQYF. The CDR3 DNA reads TGTGCCAGCAGTTTTCTCGGTGAGGGGGGCGAGCAGTACTTC.

This clonotype was picked up many times. The chain couples TRBV20-1 to TRBJ2-7; D may be TRBD2 (5 bases). V gave up 6 bases and J gave up 2 bases, with 17 bases separating them. Germline V gene lookup returns CDR1 DFQATT and CDR2 SNEGSKA (reference sequence). This CDR3 region has 14 residues. CDR3 coding DNA: TGCAGTGCCGCACGTTCCGGGAACCCCTACGAGCAGTACTTC. It encodes CSAARSGNPYEQYF.

This clonotype was detected only a few times. The CDR3 nucleotides read TGTGCCACATGGGAGGGGGTCTGGACTGAAGCTTTCTTT. It is translated as CATWEGVWTEAFF. The chain carries TRBV10-3 and TRBJ1-1; D may be TRBD1 (6 bases). The germline gives CDR1 ENHRY, CDR2 SYGVKD. This CDR3 region has 13 residues. V gave up 10 bases and J gave up 5 bases, with 17 bases separating them.

This clonotype was found a few times. V usage is TRBV5-1 and J usage is TRBJ2-5; unclear D gene. The V gene lost 4 bases and the J gene lost 2 bases, with 15 bases spanning the gap. Germline CDR1 is SGHRS and CDR2 is YFSETQ. The CDR3 loop spans 15 amino acids. Written as DNA, the CDR3 is TGCGCCAGCAGCCCACGAGCCCTAGATCAAGAGACCCAGTACTTC. Translated, it gives CASSPRALDQETQYF.

A few counts support this clonotype. This chain connects TRBV20-1 to TRBJ2-3; 11 nucleotides match TRBD1. V was pared by 5 bases and J by 7 bases, with 5 bases of the junction left unmatched. The length of the CDR3 is 13 residues. The germline CDR1 and CDR2 sequences are DFQATT and SNEGSKA (reference sequence). CDR3 coding DNA: TGCAGTGCTCTCGGACAGGGGGCAAATACGCAGTATTTT. This sequence encodes CSALGQGANTQYF.

CDR3 loop: CASLRGSSGNTIYF. In DNA, the CDR3 is TGTGCCAGCCTCCGGGGGAGCTCTGGAAACACCATATATTTT. The chain employs TRBV12-3 or TRBV12-4 and TRBJ1-3, with a weak D call TRBD1 (5 bases). The CDR3 totals 14 residues. Trimming stripped 8 bases from V and 0 bases from J, with 11 bases between.

This clonotype was picked up many times. The chain recombines TRBV28 with TRBJ2-1; TRBD2 matches at 12 bases. Germline V gene sequence: CDR1 MDHEN, CDR2 SYDVKM. This CDR3 is built from 16 residues. V lost 5 bases and J lost 8; bases outside the gene matches: 10. The CDR3 is CASSQGTSGFWDEQFF. The CDR3 region has the DNA TGTGCCAGCAGTCAGGGGACTAGCGGGTTTTGGGATGAGCAGTTCTTC.

This clonotype was observed a few times. A read error is likely, as this CDR3 ends without the conserved phenylalanine or tryptophan. CDR3 nucleotides: TGTGCCAGCAGTTCGCGAAGCGGGAGGGCCTACAATGAGCAGTTCTCC. Translating it yields CASSSRSGRAYNEQFS. The rearrangement joins TRBV27 to TRBJ2-1, with 10 bases fitting TRBD2. With 4 bases clipped from V and 2 bases from J, the junction kept 5 bases outside the gene matches. The CDR3 is 16 amino acids. Germline loops: CDR1 MNHEY, CDR2 SMNVEV (reference sequence).

This clonotype occurred many times. The V call is TRBV20-1, the J call TRBJ2-5, with TRBD2 identical over 8 bases. The CDR3 has 14 residues. V dropped 3 bases and J dropped 3; count of bases not matched to a gene: 6. CDR1 and CDR2 (germline): DFQATT, SNEGSKA (reference sequence). CDR3 nucleotide sequence: TGCAGTGCTAGTCGTCTAGCGGGCAAAGAGACCCAGTACTTC. It codes for CSASRLAGKETQYF.

The chain has TRBV28 and TRBJ2-2, with D maybe TRBD2 (5 bases). CDR1 MDHEN and CDR2 SYDVKM come from the germline V gene. This CDR3 contains 15 residues. V lost 0 bases and J lost 3, with 8 bases in between. Here the CDR3 reads CASSLWTGYTGELFF. In nucleotides, the CDR3 is TGTGCCAGCAGTTTATGGACGGGGTACACCGGGGAGCTGTTTTTT.

This clonotype was recorded only once. The chain carries TRBV20-1 and TRBJ2-5; 8 nucleotides match TRBD1. The V gene end was trimmed by 4 bases and the J gene end by 4 bases; junction bases not matched to a gene: 2. The CDR3 is made up of 12 amino acids. Per the germline V gene, CDR1 is DFQATT and CDR2 is SNEGSKA (reference sequence). The CDR3 DNA reads as TGCAGTGCTAATGGACAGGGAGAGACCCAGTACTTC. It translates to CSANGQGETQYF.

This clonotype occurred many times. The chain uses TRBV11-2 and TRBJ2-7; 8 bases are a match to TRBD1. The CDR3 is 15 residues long. The J segment lost 4 bases and the V segment lost 5 bases, leaving 10 bases of the junction unmatched. The V gene's germline CDR1 is SGHAT and CDR2 FQNNGV. CDR3 sequence: CASSLLPGGAYEQYF. Here the CDR3 DNA reads TGTGCCAGCAGCCTCCTTCCAGGGGGCGCTTACGAGCAGTACTTC.

This clonotype was detected many times. The rearrangement links TRBV6-1 to TRBJ2-1; 7 nucleotides match TRBD2. The CDR3 consists of 14 residues. V gave up 5 bases and J gave up 4 bases; unmatched junction bases: 5. Germline V gene sequence: CDR1 MNHNS, CDR2 SASEGT. This CDR3 is CASSRLAEYNEQFF. The DNA of the CDR3 is TGTGCCAGCAGTCGACTAGCCGAGTACAATGAGCAGTTCTTC.

This clonotype has just a few counts. This chain joins TRBV20-1 and TRBJ1-5; D possibly corresponds to TRBD1 (5 bases). V was clipped by 5 bases and J by 7 bases, with 15 bases between them. The germline V gene has CDR1 DFQATT and CDR2 SNEGSKA (reference sequence). The CDR3 totals 13 residues. Written as DNA, the CDR3 is TGCAGTGCTGAGGGGCCAGGTGAACAGCCCCAGCATTTT. Amino acid sequence: CSAEGPGEQPQHF.